The entry below gives a single T cell receptor (beta chain) sequence along with its context. The data stem from a study of blood T cell repertoires in COVID-19. The overall study: Spain, Italy and the United States supplied samples that represented acute and convalescent COVID-19. PBMCs, B-cell-depleted T cells, or T cells provided the cDNA or gDNA that made up the material.

In the original processing: Reference gene primer amplification in the assay estimated nucleated cell counts. This table comes from immunoSEQ multiplex PCR, and its TCRdb copy is limited to in-frame clones, with some not included. D and trimming were read from the DNA, whereas the V and J calls and clone size are those reported in that table. This repertoire shows 70,000 to 85,000 clones, more than 70% found once; its top ten account for less than 40%. V was cut by 1 base and J by 0 bases, with 9 bases left in between. The CDR3 has 15 residues. CDR1 is MGHRA, CDR2 YSYEKL, per germline. The source is a man older than 75 with active or convalescent COVID-19. Sequencing was done on a sample of peripheral blood. The chain links TRBV4-1 to TRBJ1-1, with no clear D. CDR3 DNA sequence: TGCGCCAGCAGCCAAGGGCAGAACATGAACACTGAAGCTTTCTTT. Translating it yields CASSQGQNMNTEAFF.